This T cell receptor (beta chain) is drawn from a study of T cell responses to AZD1222 COVID-19 vaccine. Overall study results and limits: Without day 14 samples, only post-peak T cell repertoires were studied. Targets within unmutated variant regions were reportedly found for nearly half of spike-specific TCRs. The breadth and depth of Spike-specific TCRs increased once two AZD1222 doses had been given. The study identified only five to seven AZD1222 recipients as seropositive at baseline.

Deletions cut 7 bases from V and 5 bases from J, with 20 bases between. Per germline, CDR1 SGHTA and CDR2 FQGTGA. The CDR3 consists of 15 residues. Some clones are missing from TCRdb's copy, which holds only in-frame ones; the method was immunoSEQ multiplex PCR. The table shows some 120,000 clones, with roughly nine tenths occurring only once. Concerning this clone itself: The antigen remains unidentified.

The source was peripheral blood, collected on day 0 of AZD1222 vaccination. This clonotype was sampled from an adult in good health. This chain joins TRBV7-3 and TRBJ2-5; D is unclear. The CDR3 nucleotides read TGTGCCAGCAACTACTCGGCTGGAGCCTCCGAGACCCAGTACTTC. It codes for CASNYSAGASETQYF.